This T cell receptor beta chain comes out of a study of T cell changes during pregnancy in multiple sclerosis. Germline V gene lookup returns CDR1 SNHLY and CDR2 FYNNEI. Trimming removed 6 bases from V and 13 bases from J; junction bases left unmatched: 8. There are 12 residues in the CDR3. The protocol was immunoSEQ multiplex PCR, while the TCRdb copy is restricted to in-frame clones and leaves out a portion. The sample shows fewer than 55,000 clones, nearly 90% of them seen only once. The source was peripheral blood, collected after pregnancy. The source of this sequence is a female donor in good health, enrolled as a control in a pregnancy study. The chain links TRBV2 to TRBJ1-4; 7 bases match TRBD1. The CDR3 DNA sequence: TGTGCCAGCAGCCCACGGACAGGTCCACTGTTTTTT. Protein product: CASSPRTGPLFF.